These 27 T cell receptor beta chains were all obtained from the same sample, sequenced in a study of blood T cell repertoires in COVID-19 (dated by TCRdb to the early 2020s). Library generation was performed with the immunoSEQ multiplex PCR assay. TCRdb's version of the immuneACCESS table is confined to in-frame rearrangements and falls short of the full clone set. An unresolved V gene accounts for under half of the shortfall where checked; the remainder is of unknown origin. For this sample the table gives 70,000 to 90,000 clones, of which more than 60% were detected only once. Clones ranked in the top ten supply more than 15% of the sample. Sequences were obtained from peripheral blood. These receptors all stem from a human donor in a cohort sampled during active COVID-19.

In its sample, this clone was seen a few times. V gene TRBV30 combines with J gene TRBJ1-1; D unclear. The V and J ends lost 3 bases and 4 bases respectively, with 12 bases between them. This CDR3 region has 13 residues. Germline V gene lookup returns CDR1 GTSNPN and CDR2 SVGIG (reference sequence). The CDR3 region has the DNA TGTGCCTGGAGCGATAGTTGGAGCACTGAAGCTTTCTTT. As protein: CAWSDSWSTEAFF.

J is TRBJ1-2 and V is TRBV10-3; 7 nucleotides agree with TRBD1. The CDR3 sequence is 14 residues long. Per the germline V gene, CDR1 is ENHRY and CDR2 is SYGVKD. Trimming took 4 bases from V and 5 from J; bases not matched to a gene: 7. The CDR3 DNA reads as TGTGCCATCAGTGGACTACAGGGGACTTATGGCTACACCTTC. Protein product: CAISGLQGTYGYTF.

J is TRBJ1-5 and V is TRBV24-1, with a tentative D call TRBD1 (5 bases). The CDR3 sequence is 15 residues long. V lost 6 bases and J lost 6, with 17 bases in between. The V gene's germline CDR1 is KGHDR and CDR2 SFDVKD. The CDR3 DNA follows: TGTGCCACCAGTCTAATTCAGGGTAGTGGTCAGCCCCAGCATTTT. Translated, it gives CATSLIQGSGQPQHF.

J is TRBJ1-1 and V is TRBV28; D possibly corresponds to TRBD1 (5 bases). V lost 1 base and J lost 10, with 16 bases in between. CDR3 size: 14 residues. Germline V gene lookup returns CDR1 MDHEN and CDR2 SYDVKM. The CDR3 region is CASSLFPQGRGAFF. CDR3 nucleotides: TGTGCCAGCAGTTTATTCCCGCAGGGAAGGGGAGCTTTCTTT.

The chain joins TRBV2 to TRBJ1-1, with 8 bases matching TRBD1. Germline CDR1 SNHLY, CDR2 FYNNEI. The CDR3 runs 16 residues. After removal of 3 bases from V and 1 base from J, the junction contained 7 bases not matched to a gene. CDR3 bases: TGTGCCAGCAGTGATGATAGGACAGGGTGGAACACTGAAGCTTTCTTT. Residues: CASSDDRTGWNTEAFF.

This clone has just one count. The chain carries TRBV9 and TRBJ2-1; 9 bases are shared with TRBD2. With V trimmed by 7 bases and J by 4 bases, 9 bases remained unmatched. Per the germline V gene, CDR1 is SGDLS and CDR2 is YYNGEE. The CDR3 totals 15 residues. The CDR3 here is CASALGLAGYNEQFF. The CDR3 coding sequence is TGTGCCAGCGCTCTTGGGCTAGCGGGGTACAATGAGCAGTTCTTC. The complete variable domain, with remaining parts taken from reference TRBV9 and TRBJ2-1, reads DSGVTQTPKHLITATGQRVTLRCSPRSGDLSVYWYQQSLDQGLQFLIQYYNGEERAKGNILERFSAQQFPDLHSELNLSSLELGDSALYFCASALGLAGYNEQFFGPGTRLTVL.

The chain links TRBV5-1 to TRBJ2-7; D perhaps matches TRBD1 (5 bases). The CDR3 length is 14 residues. The germline V gene has CDR1 SGHRS and CDR2 YFSETQ. Trimming pared 0 bases from V and 0 bases from J, leaving 7 bases between. The CDR3 nucleotides are TGCGCCAGCAGCTTGGTAGACAGCTCCTACGAGCAGTACGTC. Translating gives CASSLVDSSYEQYV.

The chain employs TRBV7-6 and TRBJ2-1; 10 bases align to TRBD2. The CDR3 is 17 residues long. The germline gives CDR1 SGHVS, CDR2 FNYEAQ. The V segment lost 2 bases and the J segment 9 bases; nucleotides outside the gene matches: 13. The CDR3 DNA reads TGTGCCAGCAGCTTACTGAAAGCGGGAGGGCCATACGGTGAGCAGTTCTTC. Residues: CASSLLKAGGPYGEQFF. Variable domain in full (rest from reference TRBV7-6 and TRBJ2-1): GAGVSQSPRYKVTKRGQDVALRCDPISGHVSLYWYRQALGQGPEFLTYFNYEAQQDKSGLPNDRFSAERPEGSISTLTIQRTEQRDSAMYRCASSLLKAGGPYGEQFFGPGTRLTVL.

This clone was seen more than once but under ten times. The chain carries TRBV2 and TRBJ2-7; D might be TRBD2 (5 bases). Germline loops: CDR1 SNHLY, CDR2 FYNNEI. The CDR3 loop spans 16 amino acids. V lost 3 bases, J lost 5 bases, and 20 bases lay in between. CDR3 residues: CASSDPPGLSKNEQYV. The DNA for the CDR3 is TGTGCCAGCAGTGATCCCCCTGGACTGTCTAAGAACGAGCAGTACGTC.

The chain links TRBV2 to TRBJ1-2; TRBD1 agrees at 8 bases. The CDR3 extends over 12 amino acids. J was trimmed by 8 bases and V by 2 bases; bases with no gene match: 1. Germline CDR1 reads SNHLY; CDR2 reads FYNNEI. In DNA form, the CDR3 reads TGTGCCAGCAGTGAACCAGGGGGCGGCTACACCTTC. It translates to CASSEPGGGYTF.

This chain joins TRBV5-1 and TRBJ2-2; 7 bases are a match to TRBD1. CDR1 and CDR2 from the germline V gene are SGHRS and YFSETQ. V gave up 4 bases and J gave up 3 bases; unmatched junction bases: 9. The CDR3 is 16 residues long. The CDR3: CASSPPTGPDTGELFF. The CDR3, as DNA: TGCGCCAGCAGCCCCCCGACAGGGCCTGACACCGGGGAGCTGTTTTTT. Drawing the rest from reference TRBV5-1 and TRBJ2-2, the complete variable domain is KAGVTQTPRYLIKTRGQQVTLSCSPISGHRSVSWYQQTPGQGLQFLFEYFSETQRNKGNFPGRFSGRQFSNSRSEMNVSTLELGDSALYLCASSPPTGPDTGELFFGEGSRLTVL.

DNA for the CDR3: TGTGCCACCAGTGATTCTAGGGGAGGCAACACCATATATTTT. Translated: CATSDSRGGNTIYF. The rearrangement links TRBV24-1 to TRBJ1-3; a weak D match, TRBD1 (5 bases). The germline V gene encodes CDR1 KGHDR and CDR2 SFDVKD. CDR3 length equals 14 residues. V lost 2 bases and J lost 7, with 11 bases in between.

V and J are TRBV25-1 and TRBJ2-1, with 9 bases identical to TRBD2. The CDR3 totals 16 residues. V was pared by 8 bases and J by 7 bases, with 15 bases of the junction left unmatched. From germline, CDR1 is MGHDK and CDR2 SYGVNS. CDR3 nucleotide sequence: TGTGCCAGCCGACCACCGATAGCGGGAGTTTTAAATGAGCAGTTCTTC. Protein: CASRPPIAGVLNEQFF.

This chain uses TRBV14 with TRBJ1-5, with D unresolved. Trimming stripped 1 base from V and 1 base from J, with 11 bases between. Germline V gene lookup returns CDR1 SGHDN and CDR2 FVKESK. CDR3 length equals 16 residues. Here the CDR3 reads CASSQGTGVSNQPQHF. The CDR3 DNA sequence: TGTGCCAGCAGCCAAGGCACCGGGGTGAGCAATCAGCCCCAGCATTTT.

J is TRBJ1-6 and V is TRBV28; 8 bases line up with TRBD1. The CDR3 has 16 amino acids. The V gene's germline CDR1 is MDHEN and CDR2 SYDVKM. After removal of 3 bases from V and 5 bases from J, the junction contained 6 bases not matched to a gene. This CDR3 is CASSFPDRANNSPLHF. As DNA, the CDR3 is TGTGCCAGCAGTTTCCCGGACAGGGCCAATAATTCACCCCTCCACTTT.

This chain connects TRBV12-3 or TRBV12-4 to TRBJ1-3; D not resolved. This CDR3 has 13 residues. Between the trimmed V and J ends, which lost 6 bases and 2 bases, there was a span of 8 bases. In nucleotides, the CDR3 is TGTGCCAGCAGCCCCATCCCTGGAAACACCATATATTTT. This encodes CASSPIPGNTIYF.

The chain carries TRBV7-9 and TRBJ1-6; perhaps TRBD1 as D (5 bases). This CDR3 spans 15 amino acids. Germline V gene sequence: CDR1 SEHNR, CDR2 FQNEAQ (reference sequence). V lost 6 bases, J lost 10 bases, and 19 bases lay in between. The CDR3 loop reads CASSTLGQGESPLHF. CDR3 bases: TGTGCCAGCAGTACATTGGGCCAGGGTGAATCACCCCTCCACTTT.

The chain combines TRBV20-1 with TRBJ2-7; weak D call: TRBD1 (6 bases). Germline V gene sequence: CDR1 DFQATT, CDR2 SNEGSKA (reference sequence). CDR3 length: 11 amino acids. Trimming removed 5 bases at V and 3 bases at J, with 8 bases between. The CDR3 region has the DNA TGCAGTGCTGACAGGAACTACGAGCAGTACGTC. Protein sequence: CSADRNYEQYV.

The V call is TRBV27, the J call TRBJ2-3; 7 bases line up with TRBD2. J lost 8 bases, V lost 7 bases, and 9 bases had no gene match. Germline V gene sequence: CDR1 MNHEY, CDR2 SMNVEV (reference sequence). The length of the CDR3 is 13 residues. The CDR3 is CASMAFLAGTQYF. CDR3 in DNA: TGTGCCAGCATGGCCTTTTTAGCGGGTACGCAGTATTTT.

V gene TRBV7-3 combines with J gene TRBJ1-1; TRBD1 matches 10 bases. This CDR3 has 16 amino acids. V dropped 1 base and J dropped 3; count of bases not matched to a gene: 5. CDR1 and CDR2 from the germline V gene are SGHTA and FQGTGA. The CDR3 loop is CASSLRGTGEYTEAFF. For the CDR3, the DNA is TGTGCCAGCAGCTTAAGAGGGACAGGGGAATACACTGAAGCTTTCTTT.

The CDR3 region is CASSPRVLPSGSGLNEQFF. CDR3 DNA: TGTGCCAGCTCACCACGGGTGCTCCCTAGCGGGAGCGGACTTAATGAGCAGTTCTTC. The chain recombines TRBV18 with TRBJ2-1; 10 bases agree with TRBD2. The trim removed 1 base at V and 7 bases at J, leaving 16 bases unmatched. Germline-derived CDR1 and CDR2 are KGHSH and LQKENI. This CDR3 spans 19 amino acids.

The chain links TRBV29-1 to TRBJ2-3; 9 positions match TRBD1. CDR1 and CDR2 from the germline V gene are SQVTM and ANQGSEA. There are 14 residues in the CDR3. The J segment lost 4 bases and the V segment lost 4 bases, leaving 6 bases of the junction unmatched. For the CDR3, the DNA is TGCAGCGTTGGGACAGGGGCGGGTGCAGATACGCAGTATTTT. Translated: CSVGTGAGADTQYF.

As regards this clone: At one boundary the junction diverges from the germline segment, which might be a read error. The gene calls are TRBV11-1 and TRBJ2-7; D is possibly TRBD2 (6 bases). This CDR3 has 14 residues. CDR1 and CDR2 (germline): SGHAT, FQDESV (reference sequence). The CDR3 nucleotides read TGTGCCAGCAGCTTAGACACCAATACCGGGACTCCAAACTTC. This gives the protein CASSLDTNTGTPNF.

The gene calls are TRBV28 and TRBJ1-2, with 7 bases matching TRBD1. The V segment lost 6 bases and the J segment 9 bases; nucleotides outside the gene matches: 16. The length of the CDR3 is 15 residues. Per germline, CDR1 MDHEN and CDR2 SYDVKM. This CDR3 is CASSRQGMGARSYTF. The CDR3 region has the DNA TGTGCCAGCAGCCGACAGGGTATGGGGGCGCGCAGCTACACCTTC.

CDR3 region: CASRTPAGQEAFF. As DNA, the CDR3 is TGTGCCAGCAGAACACCCGCGGGGCAGGAAGCTTTCTTT. This chain links TRBV7-8 with TRBJ1-1, with D tentatively TRBD1 (5 bases). The CDR3 is 13 residues long. Trimming pared 6 bases from V and 8 bases from J, leaving 16 bases between. Germline V gene sequence: CDR1 SGHVS, CDR2 FQNEAQ.

CDR3 coding DNA: TGTGCCAGCAGACCCACAGGCGGCCCTTACGAGCAGTACTTC. As protein: CASRPTGGPYEQYF. The chain uses TRBV5-5 and TRBJ2-7, with D tentatively TRBD1 (5 bases). The CDR3 is made up of 14 amino acids. Germline CDR1 reads SGHKS; CDR2 reads YYEKEE (reference sequence). Trimming removed 5 bases from V and 4 bases from J, with 16 bases in between.

This clone showed up just once. This sequence joins TRBV5-1 and TRBJ1-1, with 10 bases matching TRBD1. Unmatched junction bases numbered 7, after V lost 2 bases and J lost 6 bases. The V gene's germline CDR1 is SGHRS and CDR2 YFSETQ. The CDR3 is 15 residues long. CDR3 nucleotides: TGCGCCAGCAGCTTCCACGGACAGGGGGATGCTGAAGCTTTCTTT. It codes for CASSFHGQGDAEAFF. The full variable domain, with the rest looked up from reference TRBV5-1 and TRBJ1-1, is KAGVTQTPRYLIKTRGQQVTLSCSPISGHRSVSWYQQTPGQGLQFLFEYFSETQRNKGNFPGRFSGRQFSNSRSEMNVSTLELGDSALYLCASSFHGQGDAEAFFGQGTRLTVV.